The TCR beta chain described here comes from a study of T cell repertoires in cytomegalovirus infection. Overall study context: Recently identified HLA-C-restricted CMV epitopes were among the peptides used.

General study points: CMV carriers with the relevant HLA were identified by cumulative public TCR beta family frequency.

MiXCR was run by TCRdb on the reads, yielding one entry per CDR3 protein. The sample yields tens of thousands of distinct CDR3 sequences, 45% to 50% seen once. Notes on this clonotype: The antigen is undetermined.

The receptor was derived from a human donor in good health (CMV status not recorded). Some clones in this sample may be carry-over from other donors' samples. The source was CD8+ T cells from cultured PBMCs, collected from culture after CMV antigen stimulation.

DNA of the CDR3: TGTGCCAGCAGCGGCGATTACAGGGGGTCGGACACTGAAGCTTTCTTT. Translation gives CASSGDYRGSDTEAFF. J is TRBJ1-1 and V is TRBV9, with 8 bases fitting TRBD1. Germline CDR1 is SGDLS and CDR2 is YYNGEE. J gave up 3 bases and V 3 bases, and 10 bases lay outside the gene matches. CDR3 length: 16 residues.